The clone carrying this T cell receptor beta chain has at least ten counts. Time point denoted: sample taken at primary tumor resection. This record belongs to a study of spatial heterogeneity in lung cancer. On the study more broadly: Each time, sequencing found more beta-chain sequences than alpha-chain sequences.

The CDR3 totals 14 residues. Trimming took 2 bases from V and 8 from J, leaving 13 bases between them. CDR1 and CDR2 (germline): MNHEY, SVGAGI. TCRdb analysed the 5' RACE reads with MiXCR anew, one entry per CDR3 protein. The data hold 55,000 to 70,000 distinct CDR3 sequences, with approximately 6% observed a single time. This material consisted of PBMCs, taken at surgery. V usage is TRBV6-5 and J usage is TRBJ2-1; D is possibly TRBD1 (5 bases). This TCR was sampled from a female donor with early-stage non-small cell lung cancer. DNA of the CDR3: TGTGCCAGCAGTTACGTCGGCAGGGTCGATGAGCAGTTCTTC. Residues: CASSYVGRVDEQFF.